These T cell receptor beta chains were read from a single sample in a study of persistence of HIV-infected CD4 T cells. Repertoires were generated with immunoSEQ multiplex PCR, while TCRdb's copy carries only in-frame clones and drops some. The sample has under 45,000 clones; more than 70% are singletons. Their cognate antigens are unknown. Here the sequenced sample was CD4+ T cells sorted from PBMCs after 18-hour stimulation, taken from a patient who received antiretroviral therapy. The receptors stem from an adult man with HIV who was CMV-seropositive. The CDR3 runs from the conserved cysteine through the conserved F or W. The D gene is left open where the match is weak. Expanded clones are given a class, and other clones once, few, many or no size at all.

cdr3_aa: CASGVSGGSTDTQYF; cdr3_nt: TGCGCCAGCGGGGTTAGCGGGGGCAGCACAGATACGCAGTATTTT; clone_size: .; v_call: TRBV10-2; d_call: TRBD2; j_call: TRBJ2-3; cdr3_length: 15
cdr3_aa: CASSLPEGDGNTIYF; cdr3_nt: TGCGCCAGCAGCCTCCCGGAGGGAGATGGAAACACCATATATTTT; clone_size: .; v_call: TRBV5-1; d_call: .; j_call: TRBJ1-3; cdr3_length: 15
cdr3_aa: CASSEWRTYSNQPQHF; cdr3_nt: TGTGCCAGCAGTGAATGGCGGACATATAGCAATCAGCCCCAGCATTTT; clone_size: .; v_call: TRBV6-1; d_call: .; j_call: TRBJ1-5; cdr3_length: 16
cdr3_aa: CAWRHANSPLHF; cdr3_nt: TGTGCCTGGAGACATGCTAATTCACCCCTCCACTTT; clone_size: .; v_call: TRBV30; d_call: .; j_call: TRBJ1-6; cdr3_length: 12
cdr3_aa: CATSRDLTDRWGSGGQPQHF; cdr3_nt: TGTGCCACCAGCAGAGATCTAACGGACAGGTGGGGATCGGGGGGTCAGCCCCAGCATTTT; clone_size: .; v_call: TRBV15; d_call: TRBD1; j_call: TRBJ1-5; cdr3_length: 20
cdr3_aa: CAISESTYEQYF; cdr3_nt: TGTGCCATCAGTGAGTCAACCTACGAGCAGTACTTC; clone_size: .; v_call: TRBV10-3; d_call: .; j_call: TRBJ2-7; cdr3_length: 12
cdr3_aa: CASSFRADTEAFF; cdr3_nt: TGTGCCAGCAGCTTCCGGGCCGACACTGAAGCTTTCTTT; clone_size: .; v_call: TRBV14; d_call: .; j_call: TRBJ1-1; cdr3_length: 13
cdr3_aa: CASSSQVLAGNTIYF; cdr3_nt: TGTGCCAGCAGCTCCCAGGTACTAGCTGGAAACACCATATATTTT; clone_size: once; v_call: TRBV13; d_call: .; j_call: TRBJ1-3; cdr3_length: 15
cdr3_aa: CASSLDRASNQPQHF; cdr3_nt: TGTGCCAGCAGCCTGGACAGAGCTAGCAATCAGCCCCAGCATTTT; clone_size: .; v_call: TRBV5-4; d_call: .; j_call: TRBJ1-5; cdr3_length: 15
cdr3_aa: CASSLGASGANVLTF; cdr3_nt: TGTGCCAGCAGCTTAGGAGCCTCTGGGGCCAACGTCCTGACTTTC; clone_size: once; v_call: TRBV5-4; d_call: .; j_call: TRBJ2-6; cdr3_length: 15
cdr3_aa: CASSYSRQGRTGELFF; cdr3_nt: TGTGCCAGCAGTTACTCAAGACAGGGAAGAACCGGGGAGCTGTTTTTT; clone_size: .; v_call: TRBV6-5; d_call: TRBD1; j_call: TRBJ2-2; cdr3_length: 16
cdr3_aa: CASSQFSNRAGERKNIQYF; cdr3_nt: TGCGCCAGCAGCCAATTTTCTAACCGGGCGGGGGAGAGGAAAAACATTCAGTACTTC; clone_size: .; v_call: TRBV4-1; d_call: TRBD2; j_call: TRBJ2-4; cdr3_length: 19
cdr3_aa: CASSPRQGAGYGYTF; cdr3_nt: TGTGCCAGCAGCCCCCGACAGGGGGCGGGCTATGGCTACACCTTC; clone_size: .; v_call: TRBV5-5; d_call: TRBD1; j_call: TRBJ1-2; cdr3_length: 15
cdr3_aa: CASSLFGNPSTDTQYF; cdr3_nt: TGCGCCAGCAGCTTGTTCGGGAATCCTAGCACAGATACGCAGTATTTT; clone_size: .; v_call: TRBV5-1; d_call: .; j_call: TRBJ2-3; cdr3_length: 16
cdr3_aa: CASSLAGGQKTLHF; cdr3_nt: TGTGCCAGCAGTTTAGCAGGGGGTCAAAAGACCCTCCACTTT; clone_size: few; v_call: TRBV27; d_call: TRBD1; j_call: TRBJ1-6; cdr3_length: 14
cdr3_aa: CASIQGKRTDTQYF; cdr3_nt: TGTGCCAGCATCCAGGGTAAGCGGACAGATACGCAGTATTTT; clone_size: .; v_call: TRBV6-5; d_call: .; j_call: TRBJ2-3; cdr3_length: 14
cdr3_aa: CASSQASGAGTEAFF; cdr3_nt: TGTGCCAGCAGCCAAGCCTCAGGGGCGGGAACTGAAGCTTTCTTT; clone_size: .; v_call: TRBV3-1/TRBV3-2; d_call: .; j_call: TRBJ1-1; cdr3_length: 15